The rows below give T cell receptor beta chains drawn from one sample of a study of spatial heterogeneity in lung cancer. From the 5' RACE reads, TCRdb called clonotypes with MiXCR, one entry per CDR3 protein. The table records approximately 110,000 distinct CDR3 sequences, 10% to 11% of them present only once. Sequences were derived from PBMCs, sampled at follow-up. The receptors here all came from a female donor with early-stage non-small cell lung cancer. Both conserved end residues are part of each CDR3. The D gene is left open where the match is weak. Some rows mark clone size as missing; the rest say once, few, many or name a class of expanded clone.

TGCAGTGCTAGAGAAGGCAGGGGGAATAATTCACCCCTCCACTTT,CSAREGRGNNSPLHF,TRBJ1-6,few,TRBD1,TRBV20-1
TGTGCCAGCAGCTCCGACACCGGGACGCCGAGCTCCTACGAGCAGTACTTC,CASSSDTGTPSSYEQYF,TRBJ2-7,-,-,TRBV7-9
TGTGCCAGCAGTTCAGGGGGCGGAGATAATGAAAAACTGTTTTTT,CASSSGGGDNEKLFF,TRBJ1-4,-,TRBD1,TRBV28
TGCGCCAGCAGCCACCTGACACAGAAATCCTCTGGGGCCAACGTCCTGACTTTC,CASSHLTQKSSGANVLTF,TRBJ2-6,many,-,TRBV4-1
TGCGCCAGCAGCTTGACTGGACAGGGGGCCGGGGCTTTCTTT,CASSLTGQGAGAFF,TRBJ1-1,-,TRBD1,TRBV5-1
TGTGCCAGCAGCTTGGACTCGGCGAGTCAGCCCCAGCATTTT,CASSLDSASQPQHF,TRBJ1-5,-,-,TRBV5-5
TGTGCCAGCAGCCGCGACAGGGGCTATGAGCAGTTCTTC,CASSRDRGYEQFF,TRBJ2-1,few,TRBD1,TRBV6-2/TRBV6-3
TGTGCCAGCAGCATATATAGCGGGCCCACAGATACGCAGTATTTT,CASSIYSGPTDTQYF,TRBJ2-3,-,TRBD2,TRBV7-2
TGCAGTGCTCGAATCTGGGTCTACGAGCAGTACTTC,CSARIWVYEQYF,TRBJ2-7,many,-,TRBV20-1
TGCGCCAGCAGCCGGGGACAGGGAGACACCGGGGAGCTGTTTTTT,CASSRGQGDTGELFF,TRBJ2-2,few,TRBD1,TRBV5-1
TGTGCCAGCAGTTCCCTGACAGGGGGGCGCGAAAAACTGTTTTTT,CASSSLTGGREKLFF,TRBJ1-4,few,TRBD1,TRBV28
TGTGCCAGCAGTTTAGGGGTACAGGGAAGTTCACCCCTCCACTTT,CASSLGVQGSSPLHF,TRBJ1-6,-,-,TRBV28
TGTGCCAGCAGCACCCAGAGGCGGGGGACTAGGGGGACCTACGAGCAGTACTTC,CASSTQRRGTRGTYEQYF,TRBJ2-7,-,TRBD2,TRBV11-2
TGCAGCCTAGCAACAGGGATGGGAGGCTACACCTTC,CSLATGMGGYTF,TRBJ1-2,few,-,TRBV29-1
TGTGCCACCCCGAAACAGGGGGCGACCGGGGAGCTGTTTTTT,CATPKQGATGELFF,TRBJ2-2,few,TRBD1,TRBV19
TGCGCCAGCAGCTTGGTAGGGAAGTGGAACACTGAAGCTTTCTTT,CASSLVGKWNTEAFF,TRBJ1-1,-,-,TRBV5-1
TGTGCCACCAGTGATGAGTTCTATTATGGCTACACCTTC,CATSDEFYYGYTF,TRBJ1-2,-,-,TRBV24-1
TGTGCCAGCACCAAAACGGGGGAGGCCTCCCATCCAAGCTCCTACAATGAGCAGTTCTTC,CASTKTGEASHPSSYNEQFF,TRBJ2-1,few,-,TRBV6-8
TGTGCCAGCAGCAGGGACAGGGCCGACGCAGATACGCAGTATTTT,CASSRDRADADTQYF,TRBJ2-3,few,TRBD1,TRBV11-2
TGTGCCAGCAGCCAGGGTAGGCTAGCTGGCAATGAGCAGTTCTTC,CASSQGRLAGNEQFF,TRBJ2-1,few,-,TRBV7-2